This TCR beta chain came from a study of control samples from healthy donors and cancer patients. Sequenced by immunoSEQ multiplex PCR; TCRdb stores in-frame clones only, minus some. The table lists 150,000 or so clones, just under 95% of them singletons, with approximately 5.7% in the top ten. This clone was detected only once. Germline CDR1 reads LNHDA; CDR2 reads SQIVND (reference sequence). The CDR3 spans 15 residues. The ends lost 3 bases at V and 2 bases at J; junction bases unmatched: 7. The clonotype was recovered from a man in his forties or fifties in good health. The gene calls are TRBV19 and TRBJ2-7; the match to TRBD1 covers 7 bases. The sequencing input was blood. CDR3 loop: CASSIGTGATYEQYF. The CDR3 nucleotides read TGTGCCAGTAGTATCGGAACAGGGGCAACCTACGAGCAGTACTTC.